Sequencing of this T cell receptor beta chain was carried out in a study of somatic mutations in cytotoxic T cells in rheumatoid arthritis. Overall study findings and caveats: Some patients, about an eighth of the roughly 60, had a largest CD8+ clone that exceeded 20% of CD8+ cells.

The CDR3 has 12 residues. TCRdb's copy holds only in-frame clones and misses some; the assay was immunoSEQ multiplex PCR. The repertoire holds 7,200 or so clones, with approximately 66% as singletons. With respect to this clone: Its matching antigen is unknown.

The sequenced material came from CD8+ T cells sorted from blood. V usage is TRBV21-1 and J usage is TRBJ2-5; TRBD2 is the table's D call and was not checked against the DNA. TRBV21-1 is shown as a pseudogene. The clonotype originates from a man in his forties in good health. The CDR3 region is CATSGSFETQYF. CDR3 DNA: TGTGCGACTAGCGGGAGTTTCGAGACCCAGTACTTC.